This T cell receptor (beta chain) was sequenced for a study of shared clonotypes between healthy human individuals. Participating donors were healthy, HIV-negative adults free of recent acute infections or vaccinations. Using immunoSEQ multiplex PCR, the repertoire was profiled, and TCRdb retains in-frame clones only, with some absent. The sample shows about 700,000 clones, 74% of them seen only once. V trimming: 0 bases; J trimming: 5 bases; junction bases outside the gene matches: 8. The germline gives CDR1 SGHNT, CDR2 YYREEE (reference sequence). The CDR3 spans 15 residues. With regard to this clone: The antigen remains unidentified.

Study results and caveats: Generation probability values for non-shared clonotypes were lower than those for clonotypes shared by all four donors.

The sequenced sample was memory CD4+ T cells sorted from blood. The subset was: CD45RA-negative fraction. The sequence was obtained from a woman in her twenties or thirties in good health. The chain uses TRBV5-4 and TRBJ2-7; the match to TRBD2 covers 7 bases. CDR3 in amino acids: CASSLDSPSGNEQYF. The CDR3, as DNA: TGTGCCAGCAGCTTGGATAGCCCTAGCGGAAACGAGCAGTACTTC.